This entry is about one TCR beta chain. No antigen is known for it. cDNA specific to TCR beta was made from approximately 0.55 ug of total RNA, with a constant-region primer employed for priming. Sequencing libraries for TCR beta derived from three nested multiplex PCR rounds that used slightly modified ARM-PCR. Primers for the first two PCR rounds were TRBV1-TRBV30 forward primers and a C-beta reverse primer (approximately 10 cycles per round). TCRdb called the multiplex PCR reads again in MiXCR, with one record for every CDR3 protein. The profile shows 85,000 to 100,000 distinct CDR3 sequences, 65% to 70% of them singletons. Unsorted bulk tissue (roughly 19-30 mg) underwent RNA and DNA co-extraction. Cases comprised patients with primary liver carcinoma who received surgical resection. This entry belongs to a study of tumor-infiltrating lymphocytes in primary liver carcinoma. Study findings and constraints: Tumor top-250-clone fractions significantly exceeded those of blood (p = 0.039).

The ends were cut back, 3 bases at V and 7 bases at J, with 13 bases in the middle. Germline V gene data show CDR1 as MNHNS and CDR2 as SASEGT. The CDR3 totals 13 residues. The sample comprised tumor-adjacent normal liver tissue. The V and J genes are TRBV6-1 and TRBJ2-7, with D hard to call. The source of this sequence is a man aged 40-49 years with primary liver carcinoma and hepatitis B virus infection. CDR3 DNA sequence: TGTGCCAGCAGTGAGGGGTGGGGATCGGAGCAGTACTTC. It yields the protein CASSEGWGSEQYF.